Presented here are 30 T cell receptor beta chains from one specimen sequenced in a study of technical replicates of blood from a handful of donors. TCRdb keeps only in-frame clones here, not all; method: immunoSEQ multiplex PCR. This table has tens of thousands of clones, nearly 97% appearing once. Material: T cells isolated from PBMCs. The source is a human donor in good health.

V is TRBV10-3 and J is TRBJ2-5, with 9 bases fitting TRBD2. There are 16 residues in the CDR3. Germline lookup yields CDR1 ENHRY and CDR2 SYGVKD. Unmatched junction bases numbered 7, after V lost 0 bases and J lost 5 bases. CDR3 amino acids: CAISESILAGRETQYF. In nucleotides, the CDR3 is TGTGCCATCAGTGAGTCGATCCTAGCGGGAAGGGAGACCCAGTACTTC.

The chain joins TRBV27 to TRBJ1-5, with D possibly matching TRBD1 (6 bases). This CDR3 spans 15 amino acids. In germline, CDR1 is MNHEY, CDR2 SMNVEV (reference sequence). The V and J ends lost 3 bases and 4 bases respectively, with 13 bases between them. CDR3 protein: CASSLGQGWNQPQHF. CDR3 nucleotide sequence: TGTGCCAGCAGTTTGGGGCAGGGGTGGAATCAGCCCCAGCATTTT.

The genes are TRBV7-9 and TRBJ2-5, with 7 bases identical to TRBD1. V gave up 7 bases and J gave up 4 bases; unmatched junction bases: 9. There are 14 residues in the CDR3. CDR1 is SEHNR, CDR2 FQNEAQ, per germline (reference sequence). The CDR3 sequence: CASTTGATRETQYF. CDR3 sequence (DNA): TGTGCCAGCACCACAGGGGCTACGCGAGAGACCCAGTACTTC. The full variable domain, with the rest looked up from reference TRBV7-9 and TRBJ2-5, is DTGVSQNPRHKITKRGQNVTFRCDPISEHNRLYWYRQTLGQGPEFLTYFQNEAQLEKSRLLSDRFSAERPKGSFSTLEIQRTEQGDSAMYLCASTTGATRETQYFGPGTRLLVL.

This clone was observed once. The chain uses TRBV2 and TRBJ1-2; maybe TRBD1 (5 bases). Looked up from germline, CDR1 is SNHLY and CDR2 is FYNNEI. This CDR3 contains 15 residues. Deletions cut 6 bases from V and 2 bases from J, with 16 bases between. The CDR3 DNA sequence: TGTGCCAGCAGGGAGGGGAGACAGCGAAACTATGGCTACACCTTC. Protein: CASREGRQRNYGYTF.

On this clone itself: A junction end diverges from the germline sequence, so it may reflect a read error. The chain is built from TRBV7-9 and TRBJ2-1; a weak D match, TRBD2 (6 bases). Germline V CDR1 and CDR2: SEHNR, FQNEAQ (reference sequence). The CDR3 is 17 residues long. The DNA of the CDR3 is TGTGCCAGCAGCTTATTAGTGGGGAGCGGGTCGAACAATAAGCAGTTCTTC. It is translated as CASSLLVGSGSNNKQFF.

The CDR3 DNA reads as TGCGCCACCTACCCCCAGCGGGAGAGCAGTAATGAGCAGTTCTTC. Translated, it gives CATYPQRESSNEQFF. The chain couples TRBV5-1 to TRBJ2-1; TRBD2 matches 8 bases. Germline V gene data show CDR1 as SGHRS and CDR2 as YFSETQ. The CDR3 totals 15 residues. V trimming: 9 bases; J trimming: 7 bases; junction bases outside the gene matches: 15. Based on the CDR3 plus reference TRBV5-1 and TRBJ2-1, the full variable domain is KAGVTQTPRYLIKTRGQQVTLSCSPISGHRSVSWYQQTPGQGLQFLFEYFSETQRNKGNFPGRFSGRQFSNSRSEMNVSTLELGDSALYLCATYPQRESSNEQFFGPGTRLTVL.

The J gene is TRBJ1-2, the V gene TRBV27; 7 nucleotides match TRBD1. The CDR3 extends over 16 amino acids. V shed 5 bases and J 3 bases; nucleotides not matched to a gene: 12. CDR1 and CDR2 (germline): MNHEY, SMNVEV (reference sequence). DNA of the CDR3: TGTGCCAGCAGTCCTTACAAGCGACAGGGCTACTATGGCTACACCTTC. It encodes CASSPYKRQGYYGYTF.

This clone was detected once. The rearrangement links TRBV2 to TRBJ1-1; 7 bases line up with TRBD1. The CDR3 consists of 15 residues. V shed 7 bases and J 7 bases; nucleotides not matched to a gene: 15. Germline loops: CDR1 SNHLY, CDR2 FYNNEI. CDR3 protein: CASTPQTGRMSEAFF. The DNA for the CDR3 is TGTGCCAGCACCCCCCAGACAGGGCGAATGAGTGAAGCTTTCTTT.

The rearrangement uses TRBV7-2 and TRBJ2-5; unclear D gene. The V gene's germline CDR1 is SGHTA and CDR2 FQGNSA. Trimming pared 1 base from V and 5 bases from J, leaving 8 bases between. This CDR3 has 13 residues. DNA for the CDR3: TGTGCCAGCAGCTTAGTTTTTGCGGAGACCCAGTACTTC. This codes for CASSLVFAETQYF.

This clone was picked up one time. J is TRBJ2-7 and V is TRBV4-2, with D possibly being TRBD2 (6 bases). This CDR3 spans 14 amino acids. Germline CDR1 is LGHNA and CDR2 is YNFKEQ. Trimming took 4 bases from V and 5 from J, leaving 15 bases between them. This CDR3 reads CASSPRGFGNEQYF. DNA of the CDR3: TGTGCCAGCAGCCCGCGGGGTTTTGGTAACGAGCAGTACTTC.

The CDR3 DNA follows: TGTGCCATCAGCGGCCGGGACTCGCCTCTTGTGTACAATGAGCAGTTCTTC. Translation: CAISGRDSPLVYNEQFF. J is TRBJ2-1 and V is TRBV10-3; the D gene is possibly TRBD2 (6 bases). This CDR3 has 17 residues. The germline V and J ends were trimmed by 6 bases and 4 bases, with 22 bases remaining between them. CDR1 is ENHRY and CDR2 is SYGVKD in the germline V gene.

The chain carries TRBV5-1 and TRBJ1-1, with 7 bases matching TRBD1. This CDR3 spans 15 amino acids. Germline values: CDR1 SGHRS, CDR2 YFSETQ. Unmatched junction bases numbered 7, after V lost 0 bases and J lost 5 bases. The CDR3 loop reads CASSLESGGRTEAFF. The DNA for the CDR3 is TGCGCCAGCAGCTTGGAGTCAGGGGGAAGGACTGAAGCTTTCTTT.

The chain links TRBV6-5 to TRBJ1-4, with D perhaps matching TRBD1 (6 bases). This CDR3 is 14 amino acids long. Per germline, CDR1 MNHEY and CDR2 SVGAGI. Trimming took 6 bases from V and 8 from J, leaving 16 bases between them. The CDR3 DNA reads TGTGCCAGCAGGACAAACAGGGAGGGGGAAAAACTGTTTTTT. This codes for CASRTNREGEKLFF.

The V and J genes are TRBV10-1 and TRBJ2-1; 7 bases are a match to TRBD1. There are 16 residues in the CDR3. Germline V gene sequence: CDR1 WNHNN, CDR2 SYGVQD (reference sequence). The V segment lost 5 bases and the J segment 0 bases; nucleotides outside the gene matches: 7. The CDR3 DNA sequence: TGCGCCAGCAGTCCCAGACAGGGAAGCTCCTACAATGAGCAGTTCTTC. The encoded protein is CASSPRQGSSYNEQFF.

The chain is built from TRBV29-1 and TRBJ2-7; 10 bases line up with TRBD1. Germline V gene data show CDR1 as SQVTM and CDR2 as ANQGSEA. The J segment lost 1 base and the V segment lost 5 bases, leaving 17 bases of the junction unmatched. The length of the CDR3 is 18 residues. The CDR3 coding sequence is TGCAGCGTTAAGGGGGTTATTGGGACAGGGGACAGGTCCTACGAGCAGTACTTC. Its protein is CSVKGVIGTGDRSYEQYF.

J is TRBJ1-1 and V is TRBV9, with D tentatively TRBD1 (5 bases). The length of the CDR3 is 15 residues. V lost 4 bases and J lost 0, with 13 bases in between. Germline-derived CDR1 and CDR2 are SGDLS and YYNGEE. The CDR3 coding sequence is TGTGCCAGCAGCAACCTGGGGCTACTGAACACTGAAGCTTTCTTT. Its translation is CASSNLGLLNTEAFF.

A few counts support this clone. The chain recombines TRBV7-9 with TRBJ1-5; D may be TRBD1 (6 bases). Germline CDR1 is SEHNR and CDR2 is FQNEAQ (reference sequence). This CDR3 comprises 14 residues. V was cut by 3 bases and J by 4 bases, with 10 bases left in between. The CDR3 DNA is TGTGCCAGCAGCTTGCCAGGGACAAATCAGCCCCAGCATTTT. Translation: CASSLPGTNQPQHF.

CDR3 in DNA: TGTGCCAGCAGCACGATTGCGGGAGGGCCTACCGAGACCCAGTACTTC. This gives the protein CASSTIAGGPTETQYF. V and J are TRBV2 and TRBJ2-5, with 9 bases lining up with TRBD2. The J segment lost 5 bases and the V segment lost 6 bases, leaving 13 bases of the junction unmatched. This CDR3 spans 16 amino acids. Germline V gene lookup returns CDR1 SNHLY and CDR2 FYNNEI.

The chain combines TRBV4-1 with TRBJ2-1; 12 bases fit TRBD1. CDR3 length equals 21 residues. Germline values: CDR1 MGHRA, CDR2 YSYEKL. J gave up 8 bases and V 0 bases, and 20 bases lay outside the gene matches. The CDR3 spells CASSQDSGGQGAAGGLHEQFF. CDR3 DNA: TGCGCCAGCAGCCAAGATTCCGGGGGACAGGGGGCGGCGGGGGGGCTTCATGAGCAGTTCTTC.

The chain uses TRBV5-1 and TRBJ1-1, with D uncertain. V was pared by 0 bases and J by 2 bases, with 8 bases between. Germline values: CDR1 SGHRS, CDR2 YFSETQ. The CDR3 spans 14 residues. The CDR3 nucleotides read TGCGCCAGCAGCTTGGCCGGAGGTAACACTGAAGCTTTCTTT. Protein product: CASSLAGGNTEAFF.

The table lists this clone with a count of one. The chain links TRBV19 to TRBJ1-5; D is unresolved. This CDR3 region has 16 residues. CDR1 LNHDA and CDR2 SQIVND come from the germline V gene (reference sequence). V was shortened by 0 bases and J by 0 bases, with 9 bases between the two germline ends. The CDR3 nucleotides read TGTGCCAGTAGTATAGACAACAGCTATAGCAATCAGCCCCAGCATTTT. Encoded protein: CASSIDNSYSNQPQHF. Using reference TRBV19 and TRBJ1-5 for the parts outside the CDR3, the full variable domain is DGGITQSPKYLFRKEGQNVTLSCEQNLNHDAMYWYRQDPGQGLRLIYYSQIVNDFQKGDIAEGYSVSREKKESFPLTVTSAQKNPTAFYLCASSIDNSYSNQPQHFGDGTRLSIL.

This rearrangement joins TRBV5-1 to TRBJ1-1; TRBD1 aligns across 10 bases. Germline values: CDR1 SGHRS, CDR2 YFSETQ. V trimming: 4 bases; J trimming: 3 bases; junction bases outside the gene matches: 3. The CDR3 has 14 amino acids. The CDR3 region is CASSPGQGDTEAFF. The DNA of the CDR3 is TGCGCCAGCAGCCCAGGACAGGGGGACACTGAAGCTTTCTTT. The variable domain in full, completed from reference TRBV5-1 and TRBJ1-1, reads KAGVTQTPRYLIKTRGQQVTLSCSPISGHRSVSWYQQTPGQGLQFLFEYFSETQRNKGNFPGRFSGRQFSNSRSEMNVSTLELGDSALYLCASSPGQGDTEAFFGQGTRLTVV.

This chain uses TRBV2 with TRBJ1-4, with D possibly matching TRBD1 (5 bases). CDR3 size: 14 residues. CDR1 and CDR2 (germline): SNHLY, FYNNEI. The V end lost 1 base, the J end lost 8 bases, and 11 bases lay between the germline ends. This CDR3 reads CASSEVRAGEKLFF. CDR3 DNA sequence: TGTGCCAGCAGTGAAGTAAGGGCAGGGGAAAAACTGTTTTTT.

This clone was detected once. CDR3 region: CASSLRDTGELFF. In nucleotides, the CDR3 is TGTGCCAGCAGCTTGAGGGACACCGGGGAGCTGTTTTTT. The chain couples TRBV7-3 to TRBJ2-2, with D possibly TRBD2 on 5 matching bases. V lost 3 bases and J 3 bases, leaving 5 bases between the germline ends. The CDR3 is 13 residues long. Germline loops: CDR1 SGHTA, CDR2 FQGTGA.

The chain combines TRBV6-1 with TRBJ2-7; D possibly corresponds to TRBD1 (5 bases). The CDR3 has 15 residues. CDR1 is MNHNS, CDR2 SASEGT, per germline. Trimming left V 4 bases short and J 2 bases short, with 15 bases between. The CDR3 sequence: CASSAQTELPYEQYF. In DNA, the CDR3 is TGTGCCAGCAGTGCCCAGACAGAGCTTCCCTACGAGCAGTACTTC.

The V and J genes are TRBV19 and TRBJ2-5; 9 bases are a match to TRBD2. The trim removed 8 bases at V and 4 bases at J, leaving 14 bases unmatched. This CDR3 contains 16 residues. Germline V gene lookup returns CDR1 LNHDA and CDR2 SQIVND (reference sequence). CDR3 amino acids: CASSGREGLVGETQYF. Here the CDR3 DNA reads TGTGCCAGTTCGGGGCGGGAGGGCCTAGTAGGAGAGACCCAGTACTTC.

The chain joins TRBV6-1 to TRBJ1-5, with D uncertain. CDR3 length: 16 amino acids. Germline loops: CDR1 MNHNS, CDR2 SASEGT. V was pared by 2 bases and J by 0 bases, with 11 bases between. As DNA, the CDR3 is TGTGCCAGCAGTGAATTTATGTTAAATAGCAATCAGCCCCAGCATTTT. Translating it yields CASSEFMLNSNQPQHF.

The chain recombines TRBV5-4 with TRBJ1-1, with D perhaps matching TRBD1 (5 bases). The CDR3 sequence is 14 residues long. V was cut by 1 base and J by 4 bases, with 11 bases left in between. Germline loops: CDR1 SGHNT, CDR2 YYREEE (reference sequence). CDR3 in amino acids: CASSLWGVGTEAFF. The DNA for the CDR3 is TGTGCCAGCAGCTTGTGGGGGGTGGGCACTGAAGCTTTCTTT.

The CDR3 loop is CAWSVHELEAFF. The CDR3 coding sequence is TGTGCCTGGAGTGTACATGAATTAGAAGCTTTCTTT. The V call is TRBV30, the J call TRBJ1-1; no clear D. This CDR3 comprises 12 residues. Germline values: CDR1 GTSNPN, CDR2 SVGIG (reference sequence). Trimming took off 0 bases at V and 8 bases at J, with 10 bases between the two ends. Complete variable domain (other parts from reference TRBV30 and TRBJ1-1): SQTIHQWPATLVQPVGSPLSLECTVEGTSNPNLYWYRQAAGRGLQLLFYSVGIGQISSEVPQNLSASRPQDRQFILSSKKLLLSDSGFYLCAWSVHELEAFFGQGTRLTVV.

This sequence joins TRBV5-1 and TRBJ2-7; tentatively, D is TRBD2 (6 bases). CDR3 length: 20 residues. CDR1 SGHRS and CDR2 YFSETQ come from the germline V gene. With 6 bases removed from V and 2 bases from J, the gap between germline ends came to 33 bases. CDR3 nucleotides: TGCGCCAGCAACCCCACCGGGGATGGTAGGGGAGGCCGCCTGACCTACGAGCAGTACTTC. It translates to CASNPTGDGRGGRLTYEQYF.